These T cell receptor beta chains were read from a single sample in a study of OX40 agonist ivuxolimab in advanced cancers. The data were produced by immunoSEQ multiplex PCR, yet TCRdb's version contains in-frame clones alone and is incomplete. The sample has around 80,000 clones, 84% seen once. This specimen was CD4+ or CD8+ T cells sorted from blood, taken in a trial of the OX40 agonist ivuxolimab. These receptors were obtained from an adult with an advanced solid tumor such as melanoma, head and neck, liver or kidney cancer. Each CDR3 is given with its conserved first and last residue. D genes are given only for firm matches. The size field is filled for only some rows; it gives once, few, many or a size class.

j_call: TRBJ2-3; clone_size: NA; v_call: TRBV30; d_call: TRBD2; cdr3_aa: CAWIWGGTDTQYF; cdr3_nt: TGTGCCTGGATCTGGGGGGGGACAGATACGCAGTATTTT
j_call: TRBJ1-2; clone_size: NA; v_call: TRBV19; d_call: TRBD1; cdr3_aa: CASNGQGDGYTF; cdr3_nt: TGTGCCAGTAACGGACAGGGGGATGGCTACACCTTC
j_call: TRBJ2-6; clone_size: few; v_call: TRBV28; d_call: TRBD1; cdr3_aa: CASGTTGGPGANVLTF; cdr3_nt: TGTGCCAGCGGGACGACAGGGGGACCTGGGGCCAACGTCCTGACTTTC
j_call: TRBJ2-3; clone_size: NA; v_call: TRBV5-4; d_call: NA; cdr3_aa: CASSLATGNPDTQYF; cdr3_nt: TGTGCCAGCAGCTTGGCCACCGGGAACCCAGATACGCAGTATTTT
j_call: TRBJ1-2; clone_size: NA; v_call: TRBV5-4; d_call: NA; cdr3_aa: CASSFARNYGYTF; cdr3_nt: TGTGCCAGCAGCTTTGCTCGGAACTATGGCTACACCTTC
j_call: TRBJ2-5; clone_size: NA; v_call: TRBV6-5; d_call: NA; cdr3_aa: CASSYSAGRGETQYF; cdr3_nt: TGTGCCAGCAGTTACTCGGCAGGGCGGGGAGAGACCCAGTACTTC
j_call: TRBJ2-1; clone_size: NA; v_call: TRBV7-2; d_call: NA; cdr3_aa: CASSLADGVENEQFF; cdr3_nt: TGTGCCAGCAGCTTAGCGGACGGGGTAGAGAATGAGCAGTTCTTC
j_call: TRBJ2-2; clone_size: NA; v_call: TRBV5-4; d_call: NA; cdr3_aa: CASSLIRHEWVTGELFF; cdr3_nt: TGTGCCAGCAGCTTAATACGTCACGAGTGGGTCACCGGGGAGCTGTTTTTT
j_call: TRBJ2-6; clone_size: NA; v_call: TRBV19; d_call: NA; cdr3_aa: CASSIEGHTGANVLTF; cdr3_nt: TGTGCCAGTAGTATAGAGGGGCACACTGGGGCCAACGTCCTGACTTTC
j_call: TRBJ1-5; clone_size: NA; v_call: TRBV27; d_call: NA; cdr3_aa: CASRLGWNQPQHF; cdr3_nt: TGTGCCAGCAGACTAGGGTGGAATCAGCCCCAGCATTTT
j_call: TRBJ1-4; clone_size: NA; v_call: TRBV27; d_call: NA; cdr3_aa: CASSRNRVATNEKLFF; cdr3_nt: TGTGCCAGCAGCCGTAACAGGGTAGCAACTAATGAAAAACTGTTTTTT
j_call: TRBJ1-5; clone_size: few; v_call: TRBV9; d_call: NA; cdr3_aa: CASSVALNQPQHF; cdr3_nt: TGTGCCAGCAGCGTAGCACTGAATCAGCCCCAGCATTTT
j_call: TRBJ2-3; clone_size: NA; v_call: TRBV9; d_call: TRBD1; cdr3_aa: CASSVSILRDSVSTDTQYF; cdr3_nt: TGTGCCAGCAGCGTTTCAATCCTCCGGGACAGCGTTAGCACAGATACGCAGTATTTT
j_call: TRBJ1-6; clone_size: few; v_call: TRBV9; d_call: NA; cdr3_aa: CASSVEDGRSPLHF; cdr3_nt: TGTGCCAGCAGCGTAGAGGACGGGCGTTCACCCCTCCACTTT
j_call: TRBJ2-3; clone_size: NA; v_call: TRBV27; d_call: NA; cdr3_aa: CASRGTARRTDTQYF; cdr3_nt: TGTGCCAGCAGGGGGACCGCCCGCCGCACAGATACGCAGTATTTT
j_call: TRBJ2-5; clone_size: NA; v_call: TRBV19; d_call: NA; cdr3_aa: CATSDSLQETQYF; cdr3_nt: TGTGCCACCTCGGACAGCCTCCAAGAGACCCAGTACTTC
j_call: TRBJ1-1; clone_size: few; v_call: TRBV27; d_call: NA; cdr3_aa: CASSLAHTRNLNTEAFF; cdr3_nt: TGTGCCAGCAGTTTAGCCCATACAAGGAACCTGAACACTGAAGCTTTCTTT
j_call: TRBJ2-5; clone_size: NA; v_call: TRBV15; d_call: TRBD1; cdr3_aa: CATSKGQAQETQYF; cdr3_nt: TGTGCCACCAGCAAAGGACAGGCCCAAGAGACCCAGTACTTC
j_call: TRBJ1-6; clone_size: NA; v_call: TRBV5-6; d_call: NA; cdr3_aa: CASSLGDSSSLF; cdr3_nt: TGTGCCAGCAGCTTGGGGGATAGCTCCTCTTTGTTT
j_call: TRBJ1-4; clone_size: NA; v_call: TRBV5-1; d_call: TRBD1; cdr3_aa: CASRPTGLSNEKLFF; cdr3_nt: TGCGCCAGCAGACCGACAGGGTTAAGTAATGAAAAACTGTTTTTT
j_call: TRBJ1-3; clone_size: NA; v_call: TRBV7-2; d_call: NA; cdr3_aa: CASNLGGAGHGNTIYF; cdr3_nt: TGTGCCAGCAACCTCGGAGGGGCAGGGCATGGAAACACCATATATTTT
j_call: TRBJ2-1; clone_size: NA; v_call: TRBV28; d_call: NA; cdr3_aa: CASSSYNEQFF; cdr3_nt: TGTGCCAGCAGTTCCTACAATGAGCAGTTCTTC
j_call: TRBJ1-3; clone_size: once; v_call: TRBV28; d_call: NA; cdr3_aa: CASSFPGQFSGNTIYF; cdr3_nt: TGTGCCAGCAGTTTCCCAGGACAGTTCTCTGGAAACACCATATATTTT
j_call: TRBJ1-6; clone_size: NA; v_call: TRBV27; d_call: NA; cdr3_aa: CASSLSNNSPLHF; cdr3_nt: TGTGCCAGCAGTTTATCTAATAATTCACCCCTCCACTTT
j_call: TRBJ2-3; clone_size: NA; v_call: TRBV27; d_call: NA; cdr3_aa: CASSFWGSSTDTQYF; cdr3_nt: TGTGCCAGCAGTTTTTGGGGGTCCAGCACAGATACGCAGTATTTT
j_call: TRBJ1-4; clone_size: NA; v_call: TRBV4-3; d_call: NA; cdr3_aa: CASSQGNTNEKLFF; cdr3_nt: TGCGCCAGCAGCCAGGGAAACACTAATGAAAAACTGTTTTTT
j_call: TRBJ1-1; clone_size: NA; v_call: TRBV9; d_call: NA; cdr3_aa: CASSVRSGTNTEAFF; cdr3_nt: TGTGCCAGCAGCGTAAGGTCAGGAACGAACACTGAAGCTTTCTTT
j_call: TRBJ2-7; clone_size: NA; v_call: TRBV25-1; d_call: NA; cdr3_aa: CASQGRDYEQYF; cdr3_nt: TGTGCCAGCCAAGGACGGGACTACGAGCAGTACTTC
j_call: TRBJ1-1; clone_size: NA; v_call: TRBV6-5; d_call: TRBD1; cdr3_aa: CASSSTGKTEAFF; cdr3_nt: TGTGCCAGCAGTTCGACAGGGAAGACTGAAGCTTTCTTT
j_call: TRBJ1-5; clone_size: once; v_call: TRBV19; d_call: NA; cdr3_aa: CASSIGPNQPQHF; cdr3_nt: TGTGCCAGTAGTATAGGCCCTAATCAGCCCCAGCATTTT
j_call: TRBJ2-5; clone_size: NA; v_call: TRBV10-2; d_call: TRBD2; cdr3_aa: CASSGGGGRIETQYF; cdr3_nt: TGCGCCAGCAGTGGGGGGGGTGGACGCATCGAGACCCAGTACTTC
j_call: TRBJ1-2; clone_size: NA; v_call: TRBV6-5; d_call: TRBD1; cdr3_aa: CASRGQGGYGYTF; cdr3_nt: TGTGCCAGCAGGGGACAGGGCGGCTATGGCTACACCTTC
j_call: TRBJ2-3; clone_size: NA; v_call: TRBV29-1; d_call: NA; cdr3_aa: CSVEGHRTDTQYF; cdr3_nt: TGCAGCGTTGAGGGACATCGCACAGATACGCAGTATTTT
j_call: TRBJ1-4; clone_size: NA; v_call: TRBV5-1; d_call: TRBD1; cdr3_aa: CASSLSGTANEKLFF; cdr3_nt: TGCGCCAGCAGCCTATCCGGGACAGCTAATGAAAAACTGTTTTTT
j_call: TRBJ1-5; clone_size: few; v_call: TRBV11-2; d_call: NA; cdr3_aa: CASSEDEGYRVSQPQHF; cdr3_nt: TGTGCCAGCAGCGAAGACGAGGGGTATCGGGTTTCGCAGCCCCAGCATTTT
j_call: TRBJ2-1; clone_size: NA; v_call: TRBV11-2; d_call: NA; cdr3_aa: CASSLQGYYNEQFF; cdr3_nt: TGTGCCAGCAGCTTACAGGGGTACTACAATGAGCAGTTCTTC
j_call: TRBJ1-5; clone_size: NA; v_call: TRBV28; d_call: NA; cdr3_aa: CASSFNFQPQHF; cdr3_nt: TGTGCCAGCAGTTTTAATTTCCAGCCCCAGCATTTT